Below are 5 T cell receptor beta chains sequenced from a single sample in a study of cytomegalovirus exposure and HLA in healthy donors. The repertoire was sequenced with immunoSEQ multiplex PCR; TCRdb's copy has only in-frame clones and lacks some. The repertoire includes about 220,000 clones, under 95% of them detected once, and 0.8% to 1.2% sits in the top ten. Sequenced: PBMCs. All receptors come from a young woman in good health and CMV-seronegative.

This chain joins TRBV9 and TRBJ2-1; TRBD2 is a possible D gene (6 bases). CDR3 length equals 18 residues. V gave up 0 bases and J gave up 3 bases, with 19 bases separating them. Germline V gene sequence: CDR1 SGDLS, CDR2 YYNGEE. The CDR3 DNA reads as TGTGCCAGCAGCGTAGCTACGAGAGGGGACTTTTACTACAATGAGCAGTTCTTC. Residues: CASSVATRGDFYYNEQFF. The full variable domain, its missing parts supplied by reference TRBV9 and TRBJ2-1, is DSGVTQTPKHLITATGQRVTLRCSPRSGDLSVYWYQQSLDQGLQFLIQYYNGEERAKGNILERFSAQQFPDLHSELNLSSLELGDSALYFCASSVATRGDFYYNEQFFGPGTRLTVL.

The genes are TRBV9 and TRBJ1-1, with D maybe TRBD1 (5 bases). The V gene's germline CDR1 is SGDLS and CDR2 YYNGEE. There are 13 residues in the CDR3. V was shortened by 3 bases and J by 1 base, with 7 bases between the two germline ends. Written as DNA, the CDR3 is TGTGCCAGCAGCGCCCAGGGGAACACTGAAGCTTTCTTT. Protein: CASSAQGNTEAFF. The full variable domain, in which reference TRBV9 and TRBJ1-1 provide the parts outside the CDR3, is DSGVTQTPKHLITATGQRVTLRCSPRSGDLSVYWYQQSLDQGLQFLIQYYNGEERAKGNILERFSAQQFPDLHSELNLSSLELGDSALYFCASSAQGNTEAFFGQGTRLTVV.

The CDR3 nucleotides read TGTGCCAGCAGCCCAAGGGGAGGGGGGAGCAATGAGCAGTTCTTC. It encodes CASSPRGGGSNEQFF. The chain has TRBV7-9 and TRBJ2-1; a weak D match, TRBD2 (7 bases). Germline CDR1 SEHNR, CDR2 FQNEAQ (reference sequence). The CDR3 consists of 15 residues. V lost 5 bases and J lost 6, with 17 bases in between.

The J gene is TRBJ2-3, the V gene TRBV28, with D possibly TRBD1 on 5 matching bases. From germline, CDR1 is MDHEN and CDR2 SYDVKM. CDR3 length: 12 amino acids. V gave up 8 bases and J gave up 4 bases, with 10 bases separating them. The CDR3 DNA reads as TGTGCCAGCTATGGGGCGCCAGATACGCAGTATTTT. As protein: CASYGAPDTQYF.

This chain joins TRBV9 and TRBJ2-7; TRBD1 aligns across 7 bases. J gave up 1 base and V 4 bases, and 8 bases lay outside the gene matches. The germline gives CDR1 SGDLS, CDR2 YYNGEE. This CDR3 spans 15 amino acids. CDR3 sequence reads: CASSIGPTGSYEQYF. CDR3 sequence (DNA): TGTGCCAGCAGCATCGGACCGACAGGGTCCTACGAGCAGTACTTC.